This record looks at one T cell receptor beta chain sequence and its context. Its specificity is unknown. This table comes from immunoSEQ multiplex PCR, and its TCRdb copy is limited to in-frame clones, with some not included. The sample includes under 70,000 clones, 85% to 90% seen only once; the top ten take approximately 11%. The sample belongs to a study of OX40 agonist ivuxolimab in advanced cancers. Study-wide results and limits: In CD8+ T cells, expanded clones were on average more numerous than in CD4+. The specificity for antigen of the expanded peripheral T cells was not determined.

V dropped 0 bases and J dropped 1 base, with 8 bases sitting between them. CDR1 is SGHRS and CDR2 is YFSETQ in the germline V gene. The CDR3 loop spans 15 amino acids. The chain employs TRBV5-1 and TRBJ2-1, with D possibly matching TRBD1 (6 bases). Sample: CD4+ or CD8+ T cells sorted from blood, taken in a trial of the OX40 agonist ivuxolimab. The clonotype originates from an adult with an advanced solid tumor such as melanoma, head and neck, liver or kidney cancer. This chain's CDR3 is CASSLEDSSYNEQFF. CDR3 sequence (DNA): TGCGCCAGCAGCTTGGAGGACAGTTCCTACAATGAGCAGTTCTTC.